This TCR beta chain came from a study of blood T cell repertoires in COVID-19. Study in general: The origin of the acute and convalescent COVID-19 samples was the United States, Italy and Spain. T cells, B-cell-depleted T cells, or PBMCs supplied cDNA or gDNA.

Original processing notes: Reference gene primers were amplified, and this amplification served to estimate nucleated cell counts. Clones were sequenced by immunoSEQ multiplex PCR, and TCRdb holds only the in-frame ones, with some missing. V, J and clone size were drawn from that table, and D and trimming were deduced from the DNA. The sample holds some 150,000 clones, about 86% seen once. CDR3 length equals 14 residues. Germline CDR1 and CDR2: LGHDT and YNNKEL (reference sequence). After removal of 4 bases from V and 5 bases from J, the junction contained 5 bases not matched to a gene. The clonotype comes from a woman in her 50s in a cohort exposed to, infected with or recovered from COVID-19 (not recorded which). The sample taken for sequencing was PBMCs or T cells enriched from blood (not recorded which). V is TRBV3-1 (or the pseudogene TRBV3-2) and J is TRBJ2-5; 9 bases match TRBD1. The CDR3 nucleotides read TGTGCCAGCAGCCTGGGACAGGGACGTGAGACCCAGTACTTC. Protein sequence: CASSLGQGRETQYF.